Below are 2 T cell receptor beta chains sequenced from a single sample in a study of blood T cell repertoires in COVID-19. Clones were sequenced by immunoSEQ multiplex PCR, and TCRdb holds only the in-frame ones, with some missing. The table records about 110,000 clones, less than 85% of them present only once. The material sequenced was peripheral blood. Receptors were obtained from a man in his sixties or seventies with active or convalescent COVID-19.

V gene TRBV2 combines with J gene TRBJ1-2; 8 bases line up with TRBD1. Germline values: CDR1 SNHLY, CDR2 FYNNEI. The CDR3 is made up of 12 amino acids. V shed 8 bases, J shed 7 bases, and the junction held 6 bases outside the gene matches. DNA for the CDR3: TGTGCCAGCGACAGGGGAGATGGTGGCTACACCTTC. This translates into CASDRGDGGYTF. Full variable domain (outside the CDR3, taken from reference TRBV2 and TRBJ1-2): EPEVTQTPSHQVTQMGQEVILRCVPISNHLYFYWYRQILGQKVEFLVSFYNNEISEKSEIFDDQFSVERPDGSNFTLKIRSTKLEDSAMYFCASDRGDGGYTFGSGTRLTVV.

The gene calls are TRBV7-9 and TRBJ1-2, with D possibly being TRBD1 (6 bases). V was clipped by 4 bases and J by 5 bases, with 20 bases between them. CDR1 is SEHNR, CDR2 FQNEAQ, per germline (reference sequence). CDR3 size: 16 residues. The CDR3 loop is CASSSLSPGVGYGYTF. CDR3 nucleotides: TGTGCCAGCAGCTCCCTGAGCCCAGGGGTCGGGTATGGCTACACCTTC.